Below, 30 T cell receptor beta chains from the same sample are listed, as sequenced in a study of T cell responses to AZD1222 COVID-19 vaccine. Data came from immunoSEQ multiplex PCR; TCRdb stores just in-frame clones and leaves some out. The sample records about 66,000 clones, roughly 87% being singletons. Sequencing used peripheral blood, obtained on day 0 of AZD1222 vaccination. Receptors were obtained from an adult in good health.

This chain joins TRBV19 and TRBJ2-5; D is tentatively TRBD1 or TRBD2 (5 bases each). V dropped 1 base and J dropped 1 base, with 22 bases sitting between them. The length of the CDR3 is 19 residues. CDR1 and CDR2 from the germline V gene are LNHDA and SQIVND (reference sequence). The CDR3 coding sequence is TGTGCCAGTAGTATAGTGGGGGTTACTAAAGGGGACCGCCAAGAGACCCAGTACTTC. It specifies CASSIVGVTKGDRQETQYF. The whole variable domain, filled in from reference TRBV19 and TRBJ2-5, reads DGGITQSPKYLFRKEGQNVTLSCEQNLNHDAMYWYRQDPGQGLRLIYYSQIVNDFQKGDIAEGYSVSREKKESFPLTVTSAQKNPTAFYLCASSIVGVTKGDRQETQYFGPGTRLLVL.

CDR3 in DNA: TGCGCCAGCAGCCAAGATTGGGGGGGGCCTAACTATGGCTACACCTTC. Its translation is CASSQDWGGPNYGYTF. The chain carries TRBV4-1 and TRBJ1-2, with D possibly being TRBD1 (6 bases). Germline lookup yields CDR1 MGHRA and CDR2 YSYEKL. Trimming took off 0 bases at V and 0 bases at J, with 11 bases between the two ends. The CDR3 is made up of 16 amino acids.

DNA of the CDR3: TGTGCCAGCAGCTGGGGACCTGATGGGCCCCAGCATTTT. As protein: CASSWGPDGPQHF. The rearrangement links TRBV13 to TRBJ1-5, with D possibly being TRBD1 (5 bases). The CDR3 runs to 13 residues. The V end was cut by 4 bases, the J end by 9 bases, with 13 bases between. CDR1 is PRHDT, CDR2 FYEKMQ, per germline (reference sequence).

This clone was observed a few times. The chain combines TRBV27 with TRBJ1-6; D is ambiguous. The CDR3 loop spans 14 amino acids. Trimming stripped 5 bases from V and 1 base from J, with 6 bases between. CDR1 and CDR2 from the germline V gene are MNHEY and SMNVEV (reference sequence). The CDR3 sequence: CASSEGSYNSPLHF. The CDR3 bases are TGTGCCAGCAGTGAAGGGTCCTATAATTCACCCCTCCACTTT.

The V gene is TRBV7-2, the J gene TRBJ1-5; 8 bases are a match to TRBD1. From germline, CDR1 is SGHTA and CDR2 FQGNSA. This CDR3 has 14 amino acids. V gave up 5 bases and J gave up 6 bases; unmatched junction bases: 6. The CDR3 sequence: CASSNTGGPQPQHF. DNA of the CDR3: TGTGCCAGCAGCAATACAGGGGGGCCTCAGCCCCAGCATTTT.

V gene TRBV27 combines with J gene TRBJ1-2; D is perhaps TRBD1 (6 bases). The CDR3 sequence is 17 residues long. Trimming pared 6 bases from V and 0 bases from J, leaving 20 bases between. From germline, CDR1 is MNHEY and CDR2 SMNVEV (reference sequence). The CDR3 is CASRTFLDRPSNYGYTF. The CDR3 coding sequence is TGTGCCAGCAGGACCTTCTTGGACAGACCGTCTAACTATGGCTACACCTTC.

This clone has just one count. The chain is built from TRBV5-4 and TRBJ1-6; D may be TRBD1 (5 bases). The CDR3 totals 15 residues. The germline gives CDR1 SGHNT, CDR2 YYREEE (reference sequence). With 1 base removed from V and 6 bases from J, the gap between germline ends came to 11 bases. CDR3 sequence reads: CASSLLGGVNSPLHF. In DNA form, the CDR3 reads TGTGCCAGCAGCTTGTTGGGGGGAGTTAATTCACCCCTCCACTTT.

The rearrangement links TRBV5-1 to TRBJ2-7, with 9 bases matching TRBD2. Germline V gene sequence: CDR1 SGHRS, CDR2 YFSETQ. This CDR3 is 18 amino acids long. The J segment lost 6 bases and the V segment lost 0 bases, leaving 16 bases of the junction unmatched. The CDR3 DNA reads TGCGCCAGCAGCTTGGCGAGTAGCGGGGGCCCCATCTCCCCCGAGCAGTACTTC. Its protein product is CASSLASSGGPISPEQYF. The full variable domain, with the rest looked up from reference TRBV5-1 and TRBJ2-7, is KAGVTQTPRYLIKTRGQQVTLSCSPISGHRSVSWYQQTPGQGLQFLFEYFSETQRNKGNFPGRFSGRQFSNSRSEMNVSTLELGDSALYLCASSLASSGGPISPEQYFGPGTRLTVT.

The genes are TRBV7-3 and TRBJ2-1, with 14 bases aligning to TRBD2. Germline CDR1 SGHTA, CDR2 FQGTGA. The CDR3 runs to 17 residues. Trimming took 0 bases from V and 4 from J; bases not matched to a gene: 2. As DNA, the CDR3 is TGTGCCAGCAGCTTAACCGGGACTAGCGGGGGTTACAATGAGCAGTTCTTC. Its protein is CASSLTGTSGGYNEQFF.

The chain links TRBV9 to TRBJ1-1, with D possibly being TRBD1 (6 bases). Germline V gene sequence: CDR1 SGDLS, CDR2 YYNGEE. CDR3 length: 15 residues. V gave up 0 bases and J gave up 5 bases, with 14 bases separating them. CDR3 loop: CASSVGAGGATEAFF. The CDR3 DNA reads as TGTGCCAGCAGCGTAGGGGCCGGGGGCGCGACTGAAGCTTTCTTT.

This clone has just a few counts. V usage is TRBV5-4 and J usage is TRBJ1-1; TRBD1 is a possible D gene (6 bases). Germline V CDR1 and CDR2: SGHNT, YYREEE (reference sequence). This CDR3 has 14 residues. Trimming pared 4 bases from V and 4 bases from J, leaving 14 bases between. CDR3 nucleotide sequence: TGTGCCAGCAGCCTTAGCAGGGGATCCACTGAAGCTTTCTTT. Translating gives CASSLSRGSTEAFF.

Here the CDR3 reads CASSQERLAGTGELFF. CDR3 sequence (DNA): TGTGCCAGCAGCCAAGAGCGTCTAGCTGGGACCGGGGAGCTGTTTTTT. The rearrangement uses TRBV3-1 (or the pseudogene TRBV3-2) and TRBJ2-2, with a tentative D call TRBD2 (5 bases). Trimming left V 0 bases short and J 5 bases short, with 13 bases between. The CDR3 sequence is 16 residues long. Germline loops: CDR1 LGHDT, CDR2 YNNKEL (reference sequence).

The rearrangement uses TRBV28 and TRBJ1-6; no definite D call. Germline V gene data show CDR1 as MDHEN and CDR2 as SYDVKM. The CDR3 has 14 residues. With 5 bases removed from V and 8 bases from J, the gap between germline ends came to 13 bases. Here the CDR3 reads CASSPSDRYSPLHF. The CDR3 region has the DNA TGTGCCAGCAGTCCTTCAGACCGGTATTCACCCCTCCACTTT.

The chain is built from TRBV7-9 and TRBJ1-6; D remains ambiguous. The length of the CDR3 is 15 residues. V was trimmed by 4 bases and J by 2 bases, leaving 9 bases between them. Germline V gives CDR1 SEHNR, CDR2 FQNEAQ (reference sequence). The CDR3 protein is CASSSAGTYNSPLHF. The CDR3 nucleotides are TGTGCCAGCAGCTCCGCGGGGACCTATAATTCACCCCTCCACTTT. The full variable domain, completed using reference TRBV7-9 and TRBJ1-6, is DTGVSQNPRHKITKRGQNVTFRCDPISEHNRLYWYRQTLGQGPEFLTYFQNEAQLEKSRLLSDRFSAERPKGSFSTLEIQRTEQGDSAMYLCASSSAGTYNSPLHFGNGTRLTVT.

The chain joins TRBV4-3 to TRBJ2-5; perhaps TRBD1 as D (7 bases). V gave up 4 bases and J gave up 1 base, with 16 bases separating them. Germline CDR1 reads LGHNA; CDR2 reads YSLEER. The CDR3 has 16 residues. This CDR3 reads CASSLRWRDSQETQYF. The CDR3, as DNA: TGCGCCAGCAGCCTGCGGTGGAGGGACAGCCAAGAGACCCAGTACTTC.

J is TRBJ2-3 and V is TRBV5-4; 9 positions agree with TRBD2. Germline CDR1 SGHNT, CDR2 YYREEE (reference sequence). V lost 5 bases to trimming and J lost 2 bases; unmatched junction nucleotides: 9. The CDR3 consists of 16 residues. The CDR3 sequence: CASSGLAGWDTDTQYF. The CDR3 DNA reads as TGTGCCAGCAGTGGCCTAGCGGGATGGGACACAGATACGCAGTATTTT.

The chain recombines TRBV3-1 (or the pseudogene TRBV3-2) with TRBJ2-1; 9 bases are shared with TRBD2. Germline CDR1 is LGHDT and CDR2 is YNNKEL (reference sequence). V was clipped by 1 base and J by 6 bases; unmatched bases: 13. The CDR3 is 18 residues long. This CDR3 is CASSQGPGRAGGGNEQFF. The DNA for the CDR3 is TGTGCCAGCAGCCAAGGTCCGGGTCGAGCGGGAGGAGGCAATGAGCAGTTCTTC.

The chain employs TRBV13 and TRBJ1-6, with D unresolved. Germline lookup yields CDR1 PRHDT and CDR2 FYEKMQ (reference sequence). V lost 6 bases, J lost 9 bases, and 15 bases lay in between. The CDR3 loop spans 14 amino acids. Here the CDR3 DNA reads TGTGCCAGCAGGCTAGAGGGTCGAGGTTCACCCCTCCACTTT. Amino acids: CASRLEGRGSPLHF.

The gene calls are TRBV27 and TRBJ2-6, with D maybe TRBD1 (5 bases). V lost 5 bases to trimming and J lost 3 bases, with 17 bases between them. This CDR3 spans 17 amino acids. The V gene's germline CDR1 is MNHEY and CDR2 SMNVEV (reference sequence). DNA of the CDR3: TGTGCCAGCAGTCCCCGATTTCTTAGGGGTGGGGCCAACGTCCTGACTTTC. It is translated as CASSPRFLRGGANVLTF.

The rearrangement uses TRBV7-6 and TRBJ2-7, with no clear D. Trimming pared 1 base from V and 0 bases from J, leaving 4 bases between. Germline V lookup: CDR1 SGHVS, CDR2 FNYEAQ. The CDR3 length is 13 residues. CDR3 loop: CASSLDSSYEQYF. The CDR3 nucleotides are TGTGCCAGCAGCTTAGACAGCTCCTACGAGCAGTACTTC.

This chain joins TRBV7-2 and TRBJ1-5; D is possibly TRBD1 (5 bases). The CDR3 contains 15 residues. Germline CDR1 reads SGHTA; CDR2 reads FQGNSA. V lost 2 bases to trimming and J lost 3 bases, with 11 bases between them. CDR3 DNA: TGTGCCAGCAGCTTACTCGGCAGGGCCAATCAGCCCCAGCATTTT. Amino acid sequence: CASSLLGRANQPQHF.

Points on this clone: This likely came from a read error, as a far larger clone is one base away. The same CDR3 also results from other DNA sequences found in this sample. This chain connects TRBV15 to TRBJ2-7, with 7 bases that match TRBD1. Germline-derived CDR1 and CDR2 are LNHNV and YYDKDF (reference sequence). V lost 5 bases to trimming and J lost 0 bases; unmatched junction nucleotides: 10. This CDR3 has 16 amino acids. CDR3 coding DNA: TGTGCCACCAGCCCTGGCCGGGACAGCGGCTCCTACGAGCAGTACTTC. It yields the protein CATSPGRDSGSYEQYF.

The genes are TRBV30 and TRBJ1-4, with 9 bases aligning to TRBD1. V trimming: 3 bases; J trimming: 0 bases; junction bases outside the gene matches: 11. CDR3 length: 18 residues. Germline V CDR1 and CDR2: GTSNPN, SVGIG (reference sequence). The CDR3 protein is CAWRTDRGNGATNEKLFF. DNA for the CDR3: TGTGCCTGGAGGACGGACAGGGGTAATGGGGCAACTAATGAAAAACTGTTTTTT.

This clone was seen more than once but under ten times. This chain links TRBV5-1 with TRBJ1-1; D not resolved. There are 14 residues in the CDR3. Trimming shortened V by 5 bases and J by 4 bases, and 15 bases separated the two germline ends. Germline loops: CDR1 SGHRS, CDR2 YFSETQ. The CDR3 spells CASSLHDRGTEAFF. CDR3 nucleotides: TGCGCCAGCAGTCTCCATGACCGGGGCACTGAAGCTTTCTTT. Combining the CDR3 with reference TRBV5-1 and TRBJ1-1 gives the whole variable domain KAGVTQTPRYLIKTRGQQVTLSCSPISGHRSVSWYQQTPGQGLQFLFEYFSETQRNKGNFPGRFSGRQFSNSRSEMNVSTLELGDSALYLCASSLHDRGTEAFFGQGTRLTVV.

The genes are TRBV6-6 and TRBJ2-3; the D gene could be TRBD1 or TRBD2 (5 bases each). Germline V lookup: CDR1 MNHNY, CDR2 SVGAGI (reference sequence). Between the trimmed V and J ends, which lost 0 bases and 2 bases, there was a span of 12 bases. This CDR3 has 16 amino acids. This CDR3 reads CASSYSPGDHTDTQYF. CDR3 sequence (DNA): TGTGCCAGCAGTTACTCGCCCGGGGACCACACAGATACGCAGTATTTT.

V and J are TRBV9 and TRBJ1-3; D not certain. The V end was cut by 4 bases, the J end by 0 bases, with 11 bases between. Germline loops: CDR1 SGDLS, CDR2 YYNGEE. This CDR3 has 15 amino acids. The CDR3 nucleotides are TGTGCCAGCAGCCTACTCGATGTCTCTGGAAACACCATATATTTT. It is translated as CASSLLDVSGNTIYF.

The chain has TRBV28 and TRBJ2-6, with D tentatively TRBD2 (5 bases). The CDR3 extends over 16 amino acids. With 4 bases removed from V and 0 bases from J, the gap between germline ends came to 10 bases. Germline CDR1 MDHEN, CDR2 SYDVKM. CDR3 nucleotides: TGTGCCAGCAGTTCGCCCGGGGACTCTGGGGCCAACGTCCTGACTTTC. This codes for CASSSPGDSGANVLTF.

The J gene is TRBJ1-5, the V gene TRBV2; D is unresolved. CDR1 is SNHLY and CDR2 is FYNNEI in the germline V gene. CDR3 length: 13 amino acids. Trimming cost V 9 bases and J 4 bases, with 13 bases left between them. The CDR3 loop reads CASLEDFNQPQHF. CDR3 nucleotides: TGTGCCAGTCTGGAAGATTTTAATCAGCCCCAGCATTTT.

This clone was recorded once. The V call is TRBV6-6, the J call TRBJ2-7; either TRBD1 or TRBD2 may supply D (5 bases each). V lost 5 bases and J 5 bases, leaving 25 bases between the germline ends. CDR1 and CDR2 (germline): MNHNY, SVGAGI (reference sequence). The CDR3 is made up of 17 amino acids. CDR3 DNA: TGTGCCAGCAGTCCCGGTTTTACTGGGGACGGGGTGGACGAGCAGTACTTC. It encodes CASSPGFTGDGVDEQYF.

This rearrangement joins TRBV11-2 to TRBJ1-3; D is undetermined. V was trimmed by 4 bases and J by 5 bases, leaving 12 bases between them. The CDR3 loop spans 14 amino acids. The germline V gene has CDR1 SGHAT and CDR2 FQNNGV. The DNA for the CDR3 is TGTGCCAGCAGCTCCCTCGGGCTGAGAAACACCATATATTTT. It yields the protein CASSSLGLRNTIYF.